A selection of T cell receptor beta chains follows, all from one sample in a study of graft-versus-host responses after intestinal transplantation. The antigens of these receptors remain unknown. Sequencing used immunoSEQ multiplex PCR; TCRdb keeps in-frame clones, though not all of them. The sample contains 65,000 to 90,000 clones, roughly 90% of which appear only once. The source material was unstimulated CD8+ T cells sorted from spleen or lymph node cells, sampled before transplant. All receptors come from a human donor who was the organ donor for an intestinal transplant. The CDR3 runs from the conserved cysteine through the conserved F or W. The order of the fields is V gene, D gene, clone size, J gene, CDR3 protein, CDR3 DNA. D genes are given only for firm matches. Only some rows state a clone size, as once, few, many or a class for expanded clones.

TRBV5-6,TRBD2,few,TRBJ2-3,CASSSRLAGAATDTQYF,TGTGCCAGCAGCTCCCGACTAGCGGGGGCCGCCACAGATACGCAGTATTTT
TRBV6-1,NA,NA,TRBJ1-1,CASSEGLGEAFF,TGTGCCAGCAGTGAAGGACTAGGTGAAGCTTTCTTT
TRBV19,TRBD1,NA,TRBJ1-5,CASSIADRGPQPQHF,TGTGCCAGTAGTATAGCCGACAGGGGGCCTCAGCCCCAGCATTTT
TRBV10-3,TRBD1,NA,TRBJ1-5,CAISERGDSYSNQPQHF,TGTGCCATCAGTGAGAGGGGGGACAGTTATAGCAATCAGCCCCAGCATTTT
TRBV7-2,NA,NA,TRBJ2-7,CASSLGRALSYEQYF,TGTGCCAGCAGCTTAGGTCGAGCCCTGTCCTACGAGCAGTACTTC
TRBV2,NA,NA,TRBJ2-7,CASRGDRNYEQYF,TGTGCCAGCAGAGGAGACCGAAACTACGAGCAGTACTTC
TRBV5-5,NA,NA,TRBJ2-7,CASSQPGLQSYEQYF,TGTGCCAGCAGCCAACCGGGACTCCAGTCCTACGAGCAGTACTTC
TRBV7-9,NA,NA,TRBJ2-3,CASSSGLVTQYF,TGTGCCAGCAGCTCAGGGTTAGTTACGCAGTATTTT
TRBV9,NA,NA,TRBJ1-6,CASSEETGMGDSPLHF,TGTGCCAGCAGCGAGGAAACAGGGATGGGAGATTCACCCCTCCACTTT
TRBV11-2,NA,NA,TRBJ1-3,CASSPLPPRSSGNTIYF,TGTGCCAGCAGCCCCCTCCCCCCGCGGAGCTCTGGAAACACCATATATTTT
TRBV6-1,NA,NA,TRBJ2-7,CASSEARSGYEQYF,TGTGCCAGCAGTGAAGCGCGAAGCGGCTACGAGCAGTACTTC